These 9 T cell receptor beta chains were sequenced from one sample in a study of a mutant IDH1 vaccine in newly diagnosed glioma. Some clones are missing from TCRdb's copy, which holds only in-frame ones; the method was immunoSEQ multiplex PCR. The sample shows approximately 52,000 clones, 70% to 80% of them seen only once. The time point denotes: baseline, week 1 (first vaccination visit). The treatment here: pre-vaccination baseline after standard-of-care therapy. The source was PBMCs, collected from a glioma patient treated with radiotherapy, temozolomide or both. The receptor source for this set is a woman aged 40 to 50 with glioma.

This chain uses TRBV15 with TRBJ2-5; the D gene is possibly TRBD1 (5 bases). The germline V and J ends were trimmed by 0 bases and 7 bases, with 15 bases remaining between them. Germline V gene data show CDR1 as LNHNV and CDR2 as YYDKDF (reference sequence). This CDR3 contains 15 residues. In nucleotides, the CDR3 is TGTGCCACCAGCAGAGAGGACACCCAAAGGGGGACCCAGTACTTC. Encoded protein: CATSREDTQRGTQYF.

This chain joins TRBV30 and TRBJ2-5, with D perhaps TRBD2 (6 bases). V lost 0 bases, J lost 5 bases, and 10 bases lay in between. The CDR3 extends over 13 amino acids. Germline loops: CDR1 GTSNPN, CDR2 SVGIG (reference sequence). The CDR3 here is CAWSVPGSETQYF. DNA for the CDR3: TGTGCCTGGAGTGTACCCGGGAGCGAGACCCAGTACTTC.

The chain combines TRBV5-1 with TRBJ2-7, with D perhaps TRBD2 (5 bases). V was pared by 5 bases and J by 6 bases, with 12 bases between. The CDR3 totals 12 residues. Germline-derived CDR1 and CDR2 are SGHRS and YFSETQ. In DNA, the CDR3 is TGCGCCAGCAGGGGGAGTGGGAGCGAGCAGTACTTC. It encodes CASRGSGSEQYF.

The V and J genes are TRBV2 and TRBJ1-1; D perhaps matches TRBD1 (5 bases). Germline loops: CDR1 SNHLY, CDR2 FYNNEI. The CDR3 has 12 residues. V was shortened by 4 bases and J by 6 bases, with 9 bases between the two germline ends. This CDR3 reads CASSAVGAEAFF. As DNA, the CDR3 is TGTGCCAGCAGTGCCGTGGGGGCTGAAGCTTTCTTT.

The chain joins TRBV2 to TRBJ1-2; D is uncertain. Per the germline V gene, CDR1 is SNHLY and CDR2 is FYNNEI. The CDR3 runs 13 residues. Trimming cost V 1 base and J 5 bases, with 8 bases left between them. The DNA for the CDR3 is TGTGCCAGCAGTGAAGGGACCTCTTATGGCTACACCTTC. This codes for CASSEGTSYGYTF.

This chain connects TRBV7-9 to TRBJ1-1; no reliable D call. V dropped 3 bases and J dropped 0 bases, with 8 bases sitting between them. The CDR3 is 14 amino acids. Per germline, CDR1 SEHNR and CDR2 FQNEAQ (reference sequence). The chain's CDR3 is CASSLNGMNTEAFF. The CDR3 DNA follows: TGTGCCAGCAGCTTGAACGGTATGAACACTGAAGCTTTCTTT.

The chain is built from TRBV7-9 and TRBJ1-1; TRBD1 agrees at 7 bases. V trimming: 2 bases; J trimming: 6 bases; junction bases outside the gene matches: 6. CDR1 is SEHNR and CDR2 is FQNEAQ in the germline V gene (reference sequence). CDR3 length equals 14 residues. The CDR3 DNA follows: TGTGCCAGCAGCTTATCCCAGGGGGTACCTGAAGCTTTCTTT. This sequence encodes CASSLSQGVPEAFF.

V gene TRBV10-3 combines with J gene TRBJ1-6, with D possibly matching TRBD1 (6 bases). The CDR3 contains 14 residues. V lost 8 bases, J lost 5 bases, and 13 bases lay in between. Per the germline V gene, CDR1 is ENHRY and CDR2 is SYGVKD. This chain's CDR3 is CAIAERGNNSPLHF. The CDR3 DNA reads as TGTGCCATCGCCGAGAGGGGGAATAATTCACCCCTCCACTTT.

This clone came up a few times. The junction departs from germline at one end; a sequencing error may be responsible. V gene TRBV6-4 combines with J gene TRBJ1-1; perhaps TRBD1 as D (5 bases). The CDR3 runs 12 residues. CDR1 MRHNA and CDR2 SNTAGT come from the germline V gene. The CDR3 sequence: CANSDEGRKAFF. The CDR3 nucleotides read TGTGCCAACAGTGATGAGGGGCGCAAGGCTTTCTTT.